This entry lists 17 T cell receptor beta chains sequenced from one sample in a study of blood T cells in healthy people across ages. A second roughly 6 to 12 cycle PCR used barcoded and J-beta primers. TCRdb itself ran the 5' RACE reads through MiXCR, one entry per CDR3 protein. The repertoire holds 650,000 or so distinct CDR3 sequences, around 52% seen once, with approximately 12% in the top ten. Sequencing was done on a sample of blood. Every receptor here comes from a woman older than 75 in good health.

The CDR3 DNA reads as TGTGCCAGCAGTATAGCGGGACTCTACAATGAGCAGTTCTTC. Translating it yields CASSIAGLYNEQFF. This chain joins TRBV6-5 and TRBJ2-1, with TRBD2 matching over 8 bases. The CDR3 has 14 residues. Germline trimming cut 5 bases from V and 3 bases from J; bases unmatched to any gene: 3. Looked up from germline, CDR1 is MNHEY and CDR2 is SVGAGI.

This clonotype was detected once. The V call is TRBV28, the J call TRBJ2-1, with 8 bases lining up with TRBD2. The CDR3 spans 16 residues. After removal of 4 bases from V and 2 bases from J, the junction contained 7 bases not matched to a gene. Germline-derived CDR1 and CDR2 are MDHEN and SYDVKM. CDR3 in DNA: TGTGCCAGCAGTTCCCGGGGGGGTAGTGCCTACAATGAGCAGTTCTTC. Its protein product is CASSSRGGSAYNEQFF.

The chain carries TRBV4-2 and TRBJ1-5, with D possibly being TRBD1 (5 bases). V was pared by 0 bases and J by 5 bases, with 14 bases between. This CDR3 contains 16 residues. CDR1 is LGHNA and CDR2 is YNFKEQ in the germline V gene. The CDR3 is CASSQDSLRGDQPQHF. As DNA, the CDR3 is TGTGCCAGCAGCCAAGATTCGCTTCGGGGGGATCAGCCCCAGCATTTT.

This clonotype was counted many times. The V gene is TRBV6-5, the J gene TRBJ2-1; TRBD2 might be the D (7 bases). V dropped 4 bases and J dropped 6 bases, with 19 bases sitting between them. The CDR3 runs 16 residues. Germline values: CDR1 MNHEY, CDR2 SVGAGI. CDR3 loop: CASSSPGGPHPNEQFF. CDR3 coding DNA: TGTGCCAGCAGTTCCCCCGGGGGGCCACATCCCAATGAGCAGTTCTTC.

The J gene is TRBJ2-5, the V gene TRBV2; D not certain. The DNA end lines up better with TRBJ2-7; the J call may be wrong. CDR3 length: 12 amino acids. Germline V gene data show CDR1 as SNHLY and CDR2 as FYNNEI. The CDR3 sequence: CASRVQDYEQYF. Written as DNA, the CDR3 is TGTGCCAGCAGGGTTCAGGACTACGAGCAGTACTTC.

This clonotype came up many times. The chain links TRBV12-3 or TRBV12-4 to TRBJ2-5; weak D call: TRBD1 (5 bases). Trimming left V 6 bases short and J 5 bases short, with 10 bases between. CDR3 length: 12 amino acids. CDR3 nucleotide sequence: TGTGCCAGCAGCAGGGCCGGGGAGACCCAGTACTTC. Translation: CASSRAGETQYF.

J is TRBJ2-3 and V is TRBV25-1; TRBD2 matches 10 bases. Germline V lookup: CDR1 MGHDK, CDR2 SYGVNS. The CDR3 sequence is 17 residues long. V shed 6 bases and J 14 bases; nucleotides not matched to a gene: 23. The CDR3 DNA sequence: TGTGCCAGCAGCCACCCTGGGGCTAGCGGGAGTAAAAGATACGCGTATTTT. It translates to CASSHPGASGSKRYAYF. Together with reference TRBV25-1 and TRBJ2-3, the CDR3 gives the full variable domain: EADIYQTPRYLVIGTGKKITLECSQTMGHDKMYWYQQDPGMELHLIHYSYGVNSTEKGDLSSESTVSRIRTEHFPLTLESARPSHTSQYLCASSHPGASGSKRYAYFGPGTRLTVL.

J is TRBJ2-1 and V is TRBV2; TRBD2 matches at 11 bases. The CDR3 loop spans 15 amino acids. With V trimmed by 7 bases and J by 7 bases, 9 bases remained unmatched. Germline CDR1 and CDR2: SNHLY and FYNNEI. CDR3 region: CASTKLAGEGNEQFF. DNA for the CDR3: TGTGCCAGCACCAAACTAGCGGGAGAAGGTAATGAGCAGTTCTTC.

V usage is TRBV14 and J usage is TRBJ1-2, with a possible D match to TRBD1 (6 bases). Trimming took off 6 bases at V and 5 bases at J, with 16 bases between the two ends. Germline V gives CDR1 SGHDN, CDR2 FVKESK. The CDR3 consists of 14 residues. In nucleotides, the CDR3 is TGTGCCAGCAGTGCCGCGGTACAGGGTTATGGCTACACCTTC. This encodes CASSAAVQGYGYTF.

V usage is TRBV15 and J usage is TRBJ1-1; 7 bases line up with TRBD1. Germline V CDR1 and CDR2: LNHNV, YYDKDF (reference sequence). Trimming removed 0 bases from V and 6 bases from J; junction bases left unmatched: 7. This CDR3 comprises 15 residues. The CDR3 loop is CATSRDPQGRSEAFF. The CDR3, as DNA: TGTGCCACCAGCAGAGACCCACAGGGGCGGTCTGAAGCTTTCTTT.

This chain connects TRBV6-2 or TRBV6-3 to TRBJ2-1; possible D gene TRBD2, 5 bases. The CDR3 runs to 13 residues. V dropped 11 bases and J dropped 6 bases, with 17 bases sitting between them. Germline loops: CDR1 MNHEY, CDR2 SVGEGT. The CDR3 sequence is CACAGPNLNEQFF. The CDR3 bases are TGTGCCTGTGCGGGCCCCAACCTCAATGAGCAGTTCTTC.

This clonotype came up a few times. The chain is built from TRBV12-3 or TRBV12-4 and TRBJ2-1; no reliable D call. Trimming cost V 0 bases and J 4 bases, with 10 bases left between them. The CDR3 contains 15 residues. The CDR3: CASSLADLEYNEQFF. The CDR3 DNA sequence: TGTGCCAGCAGTTTAGCGGACCTAGAATACAATGAGCAGTTCTTC.

The J gene is TRBJ2-2, the V gene TRBV24-1, with 9 nucleotides matching TRBD1. Germline V gene lookup returns CDR1 KGHDR and CDR2 SFDVKD. CDR3 length equals 16 residues. Unmatched junction bases numbered 6, after V lost 3 bases and J lost 5 bases. CDR3 DNA: TGTGCCACCAGTGATACCCGGACAGGGGAGACCGGGGAGCTGTTTTTT. Translation: CATSDTRTGETGELFF.

This chain uses TRBV7-2 with TRBJ1-2; D call uncertain. This CDR3 region has 14 residues. V lost 5 bases and J 4 bases, leaving 14 bases between the germline ends. The germline gives CDR1 SGHTA, CDR2 FQGNSA. Here the CDR3 reads CASSPHTGFYGYTF. CDR3 in DNA: TGTGCCAGCAGCCCCCACACCGGTTTCTATGGCTACACCTTC.

V gene TRBV13 combines with J gene TRBJ2-5, with 9 positions matching TRBD2. This CDR3 comprises 15 residues. The V and J ends lost 1 base and 4 bases, in that order; junction bases with no gene match: 4. In germline, CDR1 is PRHDT, CDR2 FYEKMQ (reference sequence). The CDR3 is CASSLASGGSETQYF. The CDR3 coding sequence is TGTGCCAGCAGCTTAGCCAGCGGGGGGTCAGAGACCCAGTACTTC.

The chain combines TRBV11-1 with TRBJ2-1, with D perhaps matching TRBD1 (6 bases). There are 17 residues in the CDR3. CDR1 is SGHAT, CDR2 FQDESV, per germline (reference sequence). V lost 2 bases to trimming and J lost 5 bases, with 19 bases between them. The DNA for the CDR3 is TGTGCCAGCAGCTTATCCTCGATGGGGGCCTCAAACAATGAGCAGTTCTTC. This gives the protein CASSLSSMGASNNEQFF.

The CDR3, as DNA: TGCAGTGCTAGAGATCAGACGGGAATTGAGACCCAGTACTTC. This translates into CSARDQTGIETQYF. The chain combines TRBV20-1 with TRBJ2-7, with D possibly matching TRBD2 (5 bases). Judging by the DNA end, TRBJ2-5 fits better; the J call may be wrong. The length of the CDR3 is 14 residues. CDR1 and CDR2 (germline): DFQATT, SNEGSKA (reference sequence).